What follows describes a single T cell receptor (beta chain). Its antigen is currently not known. No much larger clone is present one base from it, and per-base qualities are unavailable. These data originate in a study of cytotoxic CD8 clonotypes in ibrutinib-treated CLL (dated by TCRdb to the early 2020s). At the level of the whole study: In this cohort, about 15 patients were treatment-naive and roughly 10 were relapsed/refractory, while roughly 17 had unmutated IGHV. An average of around 250,000 productive templates and tens of thousands of productive rearrangements was obtained per sample. Responses were partial in 25 or so patients and complete in 2; after median about 68 months follow-up, around 15 stayed in remission and about twelve progressed. Cryopreserved peripheral blood mononuclear cells were collected before treatment, at response, and at either disease progression or sustained remission. Response samples were taken after a median of roughly a year on treatment, ranging from roughly 6 to 36 months. Of the approximately 86 participants in the trial, about two dozen had longitudinal samples available. Every remission and progressive disease sample was obtained while ibrutinib was still being received by the patients.

What the authors observed across the whole study: Sustained-remission and progressing patients did not have matched sampling times, and lymph node repertoires were not examined. Baseline clonality exceeded that of age-matched healthy donors and correlated strongly with circulating CD8+ T-cell counts. Public clonotypes were rare and either shrank or stayed stable during treatment, and the rise in clonality at ibrutinib response reflected expansion of private clonotypes. Clonality increased at ibrutinib response, stayed stable in sustained remission, and fell back toward baseline at progression.

Roughly 2 micrograms of genomic DNA were extracted from cryopreserved PBMCs for TCR beta library preparation. Longitudinal blood samples from CLL patients on ibrutinib monotherapy were analyzed using high-throughput TCR beta sequencing. The patients took part in an open-label, single-center phase 2 trial of ibrutinib monotherapy. The goal of deep resolution MiSeq sequencing was a depth between 1 in 1 million and 1 in 200,000 T cells, and coverage averaged 10x per clonotype. The immunoSEQ hsTCRB Kit was used to generate the TCR beta libraries. The original pipeline was this. ImmunoSEQ Data Assistant and ImmunoSEQ Analyzer were used for data analysis, and V, D and J genes were assigned according to IMGT definitions. Clonality, which ranges from 0 to 1, was calculated by subtracting the normalized Shannon entropy of productive rearrangement frequencies from one. Only overrepresented clonotypes making up at least 0.05% of the repertoire of each patient were included in the public clonotype analysis. Roughly 12 age-matched healthy donor repertoires from immuneACCESS were used as controls for clonality. This immuneACCESS table, as held by TCRdb, lists in-frame sequences with V and J called but not all clones. Of the missing ones, under half trace to an unresolved V gene in checked studies; the others have no known cause. V and J calls and clone size are given by that table; D and trimming were obtained from the DNA. The sample table shows about 140,000 clones, and around 84% are seen once. 7.6% of the sample is held by the ten biggest clonotypes.

This sequence was found in a human donor with chronic lymphocytic leukemia. The source was PBMCs, collected after 36 months of ibrutinib treatment.

The nucleotide sequence reads as follows: TGTGCCAGCAGCTTAGGCCGCGGGAGGGGGAACAATGAGCAGTTCTTC. Its protein reads: CASSLGRGRGNNEQFF. The chain employs TRBV7-3 and TRBJ2-1; 9 junctional bases match TRBD2. CDR1 and CDR2 are read off the germline V gene as SGHTA and FQGTGA. The CDR3 numbers 16 residues from cysteine through phenylalanine. Just CDR3 DNA is preserved here, 48 bases in frame from base 1. For this chain, trimming is 2 bases at the V end and 5 bases at the J end, and the number of junction bases without a gene match is 7.